These 10 T cell receptor beta chains came from one sample sequenced in a study of blood T cells in healthy people across ages. Primers used in a second PCR of roughly 6 to 12 cycles were a sample-barcoded 5' primer and a J-beta primer mix. Each CDR3 protein gets one entry after TCRdb re-called the 5' RACE reads with MiXCR. The sample holds 650,000 to 950,000 distinct CDR3 sequences, roughly 44% seen once. Sequencing input: blood. These receptors were obtained from a man in his fifties or sixties in good health.

The J gene is TRBJ1-1, the V gene TRBV4-1; perhaps TRBD1 as D (5 bases). The length of the CDR3 is 13 residues. Per germline, CDR1 MGHRA and CDR2 YSYEKL. Deletions cut 0 bases from V and 11 bases from J, with 13 bases between. CDR3 residues: CASSQEKYRHAFF. The CDR3 nucleotides read TGCGCCAGCAGCCAAGAAAAATACAGGCACGCTTTCTTT.

V and J are TRBV12-3 or TRBV12-4 and TRBJ1-5, with D perhaps TRBD1 (6 bases). This CDR3 is 16 amino acids long. V was trimmed by 3 bases and J by 2 bases, leaving 14 bases between them. CDR3 DNA: TGTGCCAGCAGTTTGGGCAGGGGCTGGGGCAATCAGCCCCAGCATTTT. Translation gives CASSLGRGWGNQPQHF.

As regards this clonotype: A junction end diverges from the germline sequence, so it may reflect a read error. V gene TRBV28 combines with J gene TRBJ2-4, with TRBD2 identical over 10 bases. Germline V CDR1 and CDR2: MDHEN, SYDVKM. This CDR3 spans 12 amino acids. CDR3 region: CASNLAGGPQYF. CDR3 bases: TGTGCCAGCAATTTAGCGGGGGGTCCCCAGTACTTC.

Only a few counts were recorded for this clonotype. The chain uses TRBV20-1 and TRBJ2-1, with 11 bases lining up with TRBD2. This CDR3 comprises 16 residues. Trimming took 5 bases from V and 8 from J; bases not matched to a gene: 14. Germline V gives CDR1 DFQATT, CDR2 SNEGSKA (reference sequence). The CDR3 sequence: CSAPETSGGTRDEQFF. The CDR3 DNA reads TGCAGTGCTCCTGAAACTAGCGGGGGAACTAGGGATGAGCAGTTCTTC.

The CDR3 DNA sequence: TGCAGTGCGGCCAGGTCCGGGTCTTATTCTGGGGCCAACGTCCTGACTTTC. The encoded protein is CSAARSGSYSGANVLTF. The chain uses TRBV20-1 and TRBJ2-6, with D unresolved. Deletions cut 6 bases from V and 1 base from J, with 19 bases between. This CDR3 is 17 amino acids long. Looked up from germline, CDR1 is DFQATT and CDR2 is SNEGSKA (reference sequence).

The chain couples TRBV5-1 to TRBJ2-1; no firm D call. Trimming stripped 6 bases from V and 8 bases from J, with 9 bases between. Per the germline V gene, CDR1 is SGHRS and CDR2 is YFSETQ. The CDR3 length is 11 residues. The CDR3 sequence: CASTLRDEQFF. DNA for the CDR3: TGCGCCAGCACCCTTAGGGATGAGCAGTTCTTC.

J is TRBJ2-5 and V is TRBV2, with 7 bases aligning to TRBD2. Looked up from germline, CDR1 is SNHLY and CDR2 is FYNNEI. The CDR3 loop spans 14 amino acids. V was clipped by 2 bases and J by 11 bases; unmatched bases: 11. Here the CDR3 DNA reads TGTGCCAGCAGTGAAAGGGGAGGGGTAGGAGAGCAGTACTTC. Translated, it gives CASSERGGVGEQYF.

J is TRBJ2-7 and V is TRBV9; 7 bases align to TRBD1. The trim removed 3 bases at V and 0 bases at J, leaving 9 bases unmatched. Per the germline V gene, CDR1 is SGDLS and CDR2 is YYNGEE. The CDR3 is made up of 16 amino acids. CDR3 protein: CASSAIPGGSSYEQYF. The CDR3 nucleotides are TGTGCCAGCAGCGCGATCCCAGGGGGAAGCTCCTACGAGCAGTACTTC.

This sequence joins TRBV2 and TRBJ2-5; 8 bases fit TRBD2. CDR3 length equals 15 residues. From germline, CDR1 is SNHLY and CDR2 FYNNEI. J lost 11 bases, V lost 3 bases, and 14 bases had no gene match. This CDR3 reads CASSDPGGPDNEQYF. The CDR3 region has the DNA TGTGCCAGCAGTGATCCGGGGGGGCCCGACAATGAGCAGTACTTC.

The genes are TRBV7-2 and TRBJ2-7; TRBD2 agrees at 12 bases. With 0 bases clipped from V and 6 bases from J, the junction kept 9 bases outside the gene matches. CDR1 is SGHTA, CDR2 FQGNSA, per germline. This CDR3 has 17 amino acids. CDR3 amino acids: CASSLALLAGGKIEQYF. DNA for the CDR3: TGTGCCAGCAGCTTAGCTCTCCTAGCGGGGGGGAAGATCGAGCAGTACTTC.